The rows below give T cell receptor beta chains drawn from one sample of a study of blood T cell repertoires in COVID-19. Sequencing was performed with immunoSEQ multiplex PCR; in TCRdb, only in-frame clones are kept and a portion is missing. Of about 130,000 clones in the sample, around 80% are singletons; the top ten hold 10% to 12%. The sequenced material came from peripheral blood. These receptor sequences come from a human donor in a cohort sampled during active COVID-19. The CDR3 runs from the conserved cysteine through the conserved F or W. D genes are given only for firm matches. Clone size, where shown, is once, few, many, or a class for clones that have expanded.

size	J	V	D	DNA	CDR3
once	TRBJ2-3	TRBV27	.	TGTGCCAGCAGTGGAGTGGACAGAGCGGGACCTAGCACAGATACGCAGTATTTT	CASSGVDRAGPSTDTQYF
.	TRBJ1-4	TRBV7-8	.	TGTGCCAGCAGCCCGCGAGTTCGGGGAGAAAAACTGTTTTTT	CASSPRVRGEKLFF
.	TRBJ1-5	TRBV18	TRBD1	TGTGCCAGCTCACCCCCGGGACAGGGTCGGCAGAGGGTTCAGCCCCAGCATTTT	CASSPPGQGRQRVQPQHF
few	TRBJ1-3	TRBV7-6	.	TGTGCCAGCAGCCCCCGGACAGATGGAAACACCATATATTTT	CASSPRTDGNTIYF
few	TRBJ2-7	TRBV28	.	TGTGCCAGCAGTTTATTGGCGCGGCACGAGCAGTACTTC	CASSLLARHEQYF
.	TRBJ1-1	TRBV11-2	TRBD1	TGTGCCAGCAGCTCTACGACAGGGCCTAGGAGGAACACTGAAGCTTTCTTT	CASSSTTGPRRNTEAFF
.	TRBJ2-7	TRBV15	.	TGTGCCACCGAGGGTTTACCCTACGAGCAGTACTTC	CATEGLPYEQYF
.	TRBJ2-3	TRBV6-6	.	TGTGCCAGCAGTTACTCTGGGGCAGGTCAGAATACGCAGTATTTT	CASSYSGAGQNTQYF
.	TRBJ1-1	TRBV9	TRBD1	TGTGCCAGCAGCGCACCGACAGGGGGCATCACTGAAGCTTTCTTT	CASSAPTGGITEAFF
few	TRBJ1-2	TRBV2	.	TGTGCCAGGTCGATCAGGGAAACTAATGGCTACACCTTC	CARSIRETNGYTF
.	TRBJ1-5	TRBV12-5	.	TGTGCTAGTGGTCCCCCCGGGGGGAGCAATCAGCCCCAGCATTTT	CASGPPGGSNQPQHF
.	TRBJ2-3	TRBV29-1	.	TGCAGCGGGGCAATGCGTACGCAGTATTTT	CSGAMRTQYF
few	TRBJ1-1	TRBV12-3/TRBV12-4	.	TGTGCCAGCAGTTTCACAGTGAACACTGAAGCTTTCTTT	CASSFTVNTEAFF
.	TRBJ1-6	TRBV5-1	.	TGCGCCAGCAGTACGGACGGGAGCTCCTATAATTCACCCCTCCACTTT	CASSTDGSSYNSPLHF
.	TRBJ1-6	TRBV27	TRBD1	TGTGCCAGCACCCGACAGGGGGGCTATAATTCACCCCTCCACTTT	CASTRQGGYNSPLHF
.	TRBJ2-7	TRBV19	TRBD1	TGTGCCAGTAGGCCCCCCGGGACAGGGATCAACGAGCAGTACTTC	CASRPPGTGINEQYF
.	TRBJ1-4	TRBV7-8	.	TGTGCCAGCAGCTTTGAACAGGGTCGACTGTTTTTT	CASSFEQGRLFF
once	TRBJ2-7	TRBV28	.	TGTGCCAGCAGTTTGGAAGCAGGGGCTTCCTACGAGCAGTACTTC	CASSLEAGASYEQYF
.	TRBJ2-3	TRBV28	.	TGTGCCAGCAGTTTATTGGGGGGGCCGGGTACAGATACGCAGTATTTT	CASSLLGGPGTDTQYF
.	TRBJ2-1	TRBV6-5	.	TGTGCCAGCGGAGCGGGCTCCCCGGGGTACAATGAGCAGTTCTTC	CASGAGSPGYNEQFF
.	TRBJ1-5	TRBV30	TRBD1	TGTGCCTGGAGTCGGGACAGTGGCAGCAATCAGCCCCAGCATTTT	CAWSRDSGSNQPQHF
.	TRBJ1-6	TRBV28	.	TGTGCCAGCAGTGCCGGTCGTGAGTGGTCACCCCTCCACTTT	CASSAGREWSPLHF
.	TRBJ2-3	TRBV14	TRBD1	TGTGCCAGCAGCCACGTGACAGGGGTGGGGCAGTATTTT	CASSHVTGVGQYF
.	TRBJ2-7	TRBV7-9	.	TGTGCCAGCAGCTTATCGCGGGGGCTGAGGGAGCAGTACTTC	CASSLSRGLREQYF
.	TRBJ2-7	TRBV21-1	.	TGTGCCAGCAGCGTCCCACCGGGACAGGGGGCGGAAGAGCAGTACTTC	CASSVPPGQGAEEQYF
.	TRBJ1-4	TRBV5-4	TRBD1	TGTGCCAGCAGCCGGGACAGGTCAACTAATGAAAAACTGTTTTTT	CASSRDRSTNEKLFF
.	TRBJ2-2	TRBV11-2	TRBD2	TGTGCCAGCAAGTCGGCGGGAGTTGGTCACACCGGGGAGCTGTTTTTT	CASKSAGVGHTGELFF
.	TRBJ2-3	TRBV7-3	.	TGTGCCAGCAGCCCCGGGGGACGCACAGATACGCAGTATTTT	CASSPGGRTDTQYF
.	TRBJ1-5	TRBV16	.	TGTGCCAGCAGCCCCTCGGGTCAGCCCCAGCATTTT	CASSPSGQPQHF
many	TRBJ1-5	TRBV7-9	.	TGTGCCAGCAGTTCTATCAATCAGCCCCAGCATTTT	CASSSINQPQHF
.	TRBJ1-2	TRBV14	.	TGTGCCAGCAGCCAGGCTTTGGCGGAGGGCAGCATTGGCTACACCTTC	CASSQALAEGSIGYTF
few	TRBJ1-2	TRBV30	.	TGTGCCTGGAGCCGAAGGCTTTGGGGCAACTATGGCTACACCTTC	CAWSRRLWGNYGYTF
.	TRBJ1-4	TRBV2	TRBD1	TGTGCCAGCAGTTACAGGGGCTCCGGAGAAAAACTGTTTTTT	CASSYRGSGEKLFF
.	TRBJ2-3	TRBV6-2/TRBV6-3	.	TGTGCCAGCAGTTACGATGGGGCGCCCACAGATACGCAGTATTTT	CASSYDGAPTDTQYF
few	TRBJ2-1	TRBV10-1	TRBD2	TGCGCCAGCAGTGAGAGCGGGGGGGCACGTGGGGAGCAGTTCTTC	CASSESGGARGEQFF
.	TRBJ2-1	TRBV28	TRBD2	TGTGCCAGCAGTCTCGGACGGGAGGCTTACAATGAGCAGTTCTTC	CASSLGREAYNEQFF
.	TRBJ2-5	TRBV7-9	TRBD2	TGTGCCAGCAGCTTGGGGCGGGGGGCGGAAGAGACCCAGTACTTC	CASSLGRGAEETQYF
few	TRBJ1-6	TRBV7-9	.	TGTGCCAGCAGCTCCGTTGTTGGGCGCAAATCACCCCTCCACTTT	CASSSVVGRKSPLHF
few	TRBJ1-1	TRBV18	.	TGTGCCAGCTCACCGAACAGGGAGGGCACTGAAGCTTTCTTT	CASSPNREGTEAFF
few	TRBJ1-6	TRBV5-8	TRBD1	TGTGCCAGCAGCTTGGGGACAGGGCATTCACCCCTCCACTTT	CASSLGTGHSPLHF
.	TRBJ1-2	TRBV6-5	.	TGTGCCAGCAAACTATCGGGAGGCGGTGGCTACACCTTC	CASKLSGGGGYTF
.	TRBJ1-1	TRBV2	TRBD1	TGTGCCAGCAGTAGGGACAGGGGGCAAGGGACTGAAGCTTTCTTT	CASSRDRGQGTEAFF
.	TRBJ1-1	TRBV6-2/TRBV6-3	TRBD1	TGTGCCAGCAGTTATGGACAGGGCTACTGGGGCACTGAAGCTTTCTTT	CASSYGQGYWGTEAFF
once	TRBJ2-7	TRBV7-9	.	TGTGCCAGCAGCTTGGGGGCAGGGGCCGAGCAGTACTTC	CASSLGAGAEQYF
.	TRBJ2-5	TRBV2	.	TGTGCCAGCAGTGAAGCCCGACTCCTCGACAGGCAAGAGACCCAGTACTTC	CASSEARLLDRQETQYF
.	TRBJ1-6	TRBV2	.	TGTGCCAGCAGTTGGGCAGGGGAAGGGAATTCACCCCTCCACTTT	CASSWAGEGNSPLHF
.	TRBJ1-2	TRBV4-1	.	TGCGCCAGCAGCTCAGAACGCTACTATGGCTACACCTTC	CASSSERYYGYTF
once	TRBJ2-5	TRBV7-5	.	TGTGTCAGAAGCTCCCTAGCTGGAGGGGGCATAGGAGAGACCCAGTACTTC	CVRSSLAGGGIGETQYF
few	TRBJ1-3	TRBV4-2	.	TGTGCCAGCAGCCAAGATGTCTCAGGGAGGGGAAACACCATATATTTT	CASSQDVSGRGNTIYF
.	TRBJ2-7	TRBV9	.	TGTGCCAGCAGCGTAGATGGCAGGATGGATGAGCAGTACTTC	CASSVDGRMDEQYF
.	TRBJ2-7	TRBV19	.	TGTGCCAGTAGTATAGCCTCAATTAGGAGGCCTCACGAGCAGTACTTC	CASSIASIRRPHEQYF
.	TRBJ2-7	TRBV7-9	TRBD2	TGTGCCAGCAGCCCCGAGCGGGGGGCCATGGGCGAGCAGTACTTC	CASSPERGAMGEQYF